One sample yielded the 24 T cell receptor beta chains listed below, sequenced in a study of CD8 T cells in Susac syndrome (dated by TCRdb to between 2018 and 2021). Library creation used the immunoSEQ multiplex PCR assay. RNA was extracted using the RNeasy kit, and roughly 0.5 to 1 ug of the RNA was reverse transcribed with random hexamers. The raw public data were reprocessed by TCRdb itself: fastp quality trimming at Q25, MiXCR clonotype calling, in-frame beta chains only. Here each entry gathers all rows of one CDR3 protein and keeps the most common genes and DNA. This sample lists about 430,000 distinct CDR3 sequences; approximately 85% were detected once. The top ten constitute under 0.15% of the sample. Sequencing used CD8+ T cells from PBMCs. These receptors were collected from a human donor with multiple sclerosis.

This chain's CDR3 is CSVEILGQSYEQYF. CDR3 DNA sequence: TGCAGCGTTGAGATCCTGGGACAGTCCTACGAGCAGTACTTC. The chain couples TRBV29-1 to TRBJ2-7; TRBD1 matches 7 bases. This CDR3 is 14 amino acids long. The J segment lost 1 base and the V segment lost 3 bases, leaving 6 bases of the junction unmatched. Per the germline V gene, CDR1 is SQVTM and CDR2 is ANQGSEA.

V gene TRBV9 combines with J gene TRBJ2-2; D is undetermined. V was cut by 0 bases and J by 0 bases, with 6 bases left in between. The CDR3 consists of 15 residues. Germline CDR1 reads SGDLS; CDR2 reads YYNGEE. The CDR3 reads CASSVVGANTGELFF. The CDR3 coding sequence is TGTGCCAGCAGCGTAGTCGGCGCGAACACCGGGGAGCTGTTTTTT.

V and J are TRBV6-2 or TRBV6-3 and TRBJ2-2, with a tentative D call TRBD1 (6 bases). Germline V gene data show CDR1 as MNHEY and CDR2 as SVGEGT. V lost 3 bases, J lost 5 bases, and 13 bases lay in between. The CDR3 has 15 residues. The CDR3 is CASSYFTGTTGELFF. The CDR3 DNA is TGTGCCAGCAGTTATTTTACAGGGACAACCGGGGAGCTGTTTTTT.

This clonotype was detected once. The chain employs TRBV19 and TRBJ2-5; TRBD2 is a possible D gene (6 bases). The germline V gene encodes CDR1 LNHDA and CDR2 SQIVND (reference sequence). This CDR3 region has 14 residues. V lost 5 bases to trimming and J lost 0 bases, with 10 bases between them. Here the CDR3 DNA reads TGTGCCAGTAGTGCCCGGGGGTACCAAGAGACCCAGTACTTC. Protein product: CASSARGYQETQYF. The complete variable domain, with remaining parts taken from reference TRBV19 and TRBJ2-5, reads DGGITQSPKYLFRKEGQNVTLSCEQNLNHDAMYWYRQDPGQGLRLIYYSQIVNDFQKGDIAEGYSVSREKKESFPLTVTSAQKNPTAFYLCASSARGYQETQYFGPGTRLLVL.

In DNA, the CDR3 is TGTGCCAGCAGCATGGGACTAATCTCCGGGGAGCTGTTTTTT. Translated: CASSMGLISGELFF. This chain uses TRBV7-6 with TRBJ2-2, with TRBD2 identical over 7 bases. Trimming cost V 5 bases and J 6 bases; bases outside gene matches: 6. The germline CDR1 and CDR2 sequences are SGHVS and FNYEAQ. The CDR3 is made up of 14 amino acids. The full variable domain, rest sourced from reference TRBV7-6 and TRBJ2-2, is GAGVSQSPRYKVTKRGQDVALRCDPISGHVSLYWYRQALGQGPEFLTYFNYEAQQDKSGLPNDRFSAERPEGSISTLTIQRTEQRDSAMYRCASSMGLISGELFFGEGSRLTVL.

The chain recombines TRBV29-1 with TRBJ2-2; D is uncertain. Deletions cut 2 bases from V and 2 bases from J, with 9 bases between. From germline, CDR1 is SQVTM and CDR2 ANQGSEA. The CDR3 is made up of 14 amino acids. The CDR3 coding sequence is TGCAGCGTTGAATTTCCCCCAAACACCGGGGAGCTGTTTTTT. Translated: CSVEFPPNTGELFF.

This chain connects TRBV29-1 to TRBJ1-5, with D perhaps TRBD1 (5 bases). The germline V gene has CDR1 SQVTM and CDR2 ANQGSEA. V lost 5 bases and J 6 bases, leaving 11 bases between the germline ends. This CDR3 comprises 12 residues. CDR3 amino acids: CSVSAGGQPQHF. CDR3 sequence (DNA): TGCAGCGTTTCTGCGGGGGGTCAGCCCCAGCATTTT.

The rearrangement joins TRBV19 to TRBJ2-6; D may be TRBD2 (6 bases). V was trimmed by 4 bases and J by 3 bases, leaving 16 bases between them. The CDR3 is 17 residues long. Germline values: CDR1 LNHDA, CDR2 SQIVND (reference sequence). CDR3 sequence reads: CASSNRDGGLGANVLTF. DNA of the CDR3: TGTGCCAGTAGTAACCGGGACGGGGGTCTTGGGGCCAACGTCCTGACTTTC.

The V call is TRBV5-1, the J call TRBJ2-1; 8 positions match TRBD2. The germline CDR1 and CDR2 sequences are SGHRS and YFSETQ. The CDR3 totals 16 residues. Germline trimming cut 0 bases from V and 8 bases from J; bases unmatched to any gene: 10. DNA for the CDR3: TGCGCCAGCAGCTTGGCTACGGGAGGGCCTTTGGATGAGCAGTTCTTC. Its translation: CASSLATGGPLDEQFF.

The chain is built from TRBV7-8 and TRBJ1-1; D uncertain. This CDR3 contains 14 residues. Trimming removed 5 bases from V and 3 bases from J, with 13 bases in between. Germline CDR1 SGHVS, CDR2 FQNEAQ. For the CDR3, the DNA is TGTGCCAGCAGCCCAGAGAGGTGGGACACTGAAGCTTTCTTT. It encodes CASSPERWDTEAFF.

V gene TRBV4-1 combines with J gene TRBJ2-7; no clear D gene. CDR1 MGHRA and CDR2 YSYEKL come from the germline V gene. Trimming took off 0 bases at V and 0 bases at J, with 12 bases between the two ends. CDR3 length: 16 residues. The CDR3 nucleotides are TGCGCCAGCAGCCAAGACTCGGACCGCCTCTCCTACGAGCAGTACTTC. This gives the protein CASSQDSDRLSYEQYF.

The chain carries TRBV30 and TRBJ2-5; D uncertain. V dropped 2 bases and J dropped 4 bases, with 14 bases sitting between them. CDR1 and CDR2 (germline): GTSNPN, SVGIG (reference sequence). The CDR3 length is 14 residues. The CDR3 loop is CAWSWAFGAETQYF. CDR3 DNA: TGTGCCTGGAGTTGGGCATTTGGCGCAGAGACCCAGTACTTC.

The rearrangement joins TRBV28 to TRBJ1-1; 8 positions agree with TRBD1. After removal of 5 bases from V and 10 bases from J, the junction contained 18 bases not matched to a gene. Germline lookup yields CDR1 MDHEN and CDR2 SYDVKM. There are 16 residues in the CDR3. In nucleotides, the CDR3 is TGTGCCAGCAGTCTTATAGGGACAGGCGTAATGAAGTTAGCTTTCTTT. Residues: CASSLIGTGVMKLAFF.

The chain is built from TRBV5-1 and TRBJ2-7; TRBD2 matches 12 bases. Germline V lookup: CDR1 SGHRS, CDR2 YFSETQ. V trimming: 0 bases; J trimming: 0 bases; junction bases outside the gene matches: 4. The CDR3 contains 17 residues. CDR3 nucleotide sequence: TGCGCCAGCAGCTTGGAAGGGACTAGCGGGTTCTCCTACGAGCAGTACTTC. This translates into CASSLEGTSGFSYEQYF.

The chain is built from TRBV6-5 and TRBJ2-1; D call uncertain. Germline CDR1 is MNHEY and CDR2 is SVGAGI. With 2 bases removed from V and 5 bases from J, the gap between germline ends came to 7 bases. The CDR3 spans 13 residues. This CDR3 reads CASSYDVNNEQFF. The CDR3 DNA is TGTGCCAGCAGTTACGACGTTAACAATGAGCAGTTCTTC.

V usage is TRBV9 and J usage is TRBJ2-1; no firm D call. V was shortened by 3 bases and J by 7 bases, with 17 bases between the two germline ends. Germline V gene sequence: CDR1 SGDLS, CDR2 YYNGEE. This CDR3 has 15 residues. For the CDR3, the DNA is TGTGCCAGCAGCGAGGCCAGGCTTAACCGTAATGAGCAGTTCTTC. It translates to CASSEARLNRNEQFF.

The rearrangement joins TRBV6-1 to TRBJ2-7; 12 bases align to TRBD2. The CDR3 length is 16 residues. Unmatched junction bases numbered 6, after V lost 6 bases and J lost 0 bases. In germline, CDR1 is MNHNS, CDR2 SASEGT. The CDR3 loop reads CASSRRTSGTSYEQYF. As DNA, the CDR3 is TGTGCCAGCAGCCGCAGGACTAGCGGGACCTCCTACGAGCAGTACTTC.

This sequence joins TRBV3-1 and TRBJ1-6, with 7 bases matching TRBD1. The CDR3 extends over 14 amino acids. The V gene's germline CDR1 is LGHDT and CDR2 YNNKEL (reference sequence). V gave up 2 bases and J gave up 8 bases; unmatched junction bases: 3. The CDR3 reads CASSQTGEHSPLHF. CDR3 bases: TGTGCCAGCAGCCAAACAGGGGAACATTCACCCCTCCACTTT.

This chain links TRBV5-1 with TRBJ2-3; TRBD2 is a possible D gene (5 bases). The CDR3 runs 15 residues. Per the germline V gene, CDR1 is SGHRS and CDR2 is YFSETQ. V was cut by 3 bases and J by 4 bases, with 15 bases left in between. The CDR3 nucleotides read TGCGCCAGCAGCTCAAAGCGGAGACGGGCAGATACGCAGTATTTT. Protein: CASSSKRRRADTQYF.

The chain uses TRBV6-5 and TRBJ2-3; D call uncertain. The V end was cut by 2 bases, the J end by 2 bases, with 14 bases between. Germline CDR1 reads MNHEY; CDR2 reads SVGAGI. The CDR3 spans 16 residues. CDR3 sequence: CASSYQEGQITDTQYF. CDR3 coding DNA: TGTGCCAGCAGTTACCAGGAAGGCCAGATCACAGATACGCAGTATTTT.

This clonotype has a single count. This chain joins TRBV27 and TRBJ1-6, with a weak D call TRBD1 (5 bases). V was shortened by 6 bases and J by 6 bases, with 12 bases between the two germline ends. Germline V gene data show CDR1 as MNHEY and CDR2 as SMNVEV (reference sequence). This CDR3 region has 14 residues. CDR3 region: CASRFMGVNSPLHF. The CDR3 nucleotides read TGTGCCAGCAGATTCATGGGGGTTAATTCACCCCTCCACTTT.

The chain has TRBV7-9 and TRBJ1-2, with 7 bases identical to TRBD1. The CDR3 extends over 15 amino acids. CDR1 and CDR2 (germline): SEHNR, FQNEAQ (reference sequence). The V and J ends lost 5 bases and 5 bases, in that order; junction bases with no gene match: 11. The DNA of the CDR3 is TGTGCCAGCAGCATCCGACAGGGCGGCGAATATGGCTACACCTTC. Protein: CASSIRQGGEYGYTF.

This chain joins TRBV9 and TRBJ2-5, with 11 bases that match TRBD2. Trimming cost V 3 bases and J 4 bases; bases outside gene matches: 2. Germline loops: CDR1 SGDLS, CDR2 YYNGEE. The CDR3 sequence is 14 residues long. CDR3 sequence: CASSGGTSGETQYF. CDR3 DNA sequence: TGTGCCAGCAGCGGCGGGACTAGCGGAGAGACCCAGTACTTC.

This clonotype was detected only once. The gene calls are TRBV5-5 and TRBJ1-5, with unresolved D. Germline V CDR1 and CDR2: SGHKS, YYEKEE (reference sequence). V lost 4 bases, J lost 0 bases, and 17 bases lay in between. The CDR3 is 17 residues long. The CDR3 DNA sequence: TGTGCCAGCAGCCCGTCGTCTGGTCTCTATAGCAATCAGCCCCAGCATTTT. Protein sequence: CASSPSSGLYSNQPQHF.